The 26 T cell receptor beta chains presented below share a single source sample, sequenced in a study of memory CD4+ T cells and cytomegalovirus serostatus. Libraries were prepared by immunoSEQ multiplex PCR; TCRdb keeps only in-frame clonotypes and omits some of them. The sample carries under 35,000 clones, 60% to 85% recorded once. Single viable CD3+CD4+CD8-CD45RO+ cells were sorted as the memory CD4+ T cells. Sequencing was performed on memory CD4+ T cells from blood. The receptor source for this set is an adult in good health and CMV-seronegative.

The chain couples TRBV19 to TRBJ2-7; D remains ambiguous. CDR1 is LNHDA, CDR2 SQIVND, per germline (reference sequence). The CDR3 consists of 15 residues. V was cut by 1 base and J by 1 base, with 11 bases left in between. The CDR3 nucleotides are TGTGCCAGTAGTATAGCAGGCACGTCTTCCTACGAGCAGTACTTC. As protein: CASSIAGTSSYEQYF. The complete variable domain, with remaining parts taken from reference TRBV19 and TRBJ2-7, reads DGGITQSPKYLFRKEGQNVTLSCEQNLNHDAMYWYRQDPGQGLRLIYYSQIVNDFQKGDIAEGYSVSREKKESFPLTVTSAQKNPTAFYLCASSIAGTSSYEQYFGPGTRLTVT.

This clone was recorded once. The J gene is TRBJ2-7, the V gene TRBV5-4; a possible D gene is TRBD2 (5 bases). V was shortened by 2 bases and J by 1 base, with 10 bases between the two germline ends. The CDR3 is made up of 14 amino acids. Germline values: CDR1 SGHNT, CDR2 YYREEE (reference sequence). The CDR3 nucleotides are TGTGCCAGCAGCTTTTCTAGCCTTTCCTACGAGCAGTACTTC. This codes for CASSFSSLSYEQYF. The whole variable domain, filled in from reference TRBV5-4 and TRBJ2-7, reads ETGVTQSPTHLIKTRGQQVTLRCSSQSGHNTVSWYQQALGQGPQFIFQYYREEENGRGNFPPRFSGLQFPNYSSELNVNALELDDSALYLCASSFSSLSYEQYFGPGTRLTVT.

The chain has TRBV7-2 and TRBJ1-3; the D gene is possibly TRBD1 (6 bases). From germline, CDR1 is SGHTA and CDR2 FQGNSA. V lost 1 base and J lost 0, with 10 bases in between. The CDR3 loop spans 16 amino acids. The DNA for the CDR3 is TGTGCCAGCAGCTTAGGGGGGGGCTTCTCTGGAAACACCATATATTTT. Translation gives CASSLGGGFSGNTIYF.

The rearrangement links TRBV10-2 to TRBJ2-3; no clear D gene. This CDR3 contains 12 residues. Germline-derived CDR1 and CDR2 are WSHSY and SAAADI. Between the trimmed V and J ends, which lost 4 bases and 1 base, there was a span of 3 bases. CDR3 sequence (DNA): TGCGCCAGCAGTGTAGGCACAGATACGCAGTATTTT. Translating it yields CASSVGTDTQYF.

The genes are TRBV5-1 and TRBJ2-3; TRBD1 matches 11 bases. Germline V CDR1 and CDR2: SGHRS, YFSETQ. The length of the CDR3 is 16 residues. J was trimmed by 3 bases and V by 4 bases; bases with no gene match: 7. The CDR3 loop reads CASSAGQGAATDTQYF. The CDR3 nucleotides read TGCGCCAGCAGCGCCGGACAGGGGGCGGCTACAGATACGCAGTATTTT.

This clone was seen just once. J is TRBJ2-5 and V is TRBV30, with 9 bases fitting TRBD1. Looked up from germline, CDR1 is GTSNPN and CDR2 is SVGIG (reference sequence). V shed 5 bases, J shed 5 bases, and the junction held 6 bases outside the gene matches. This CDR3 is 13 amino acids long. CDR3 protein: CAWSQQGAETQYF. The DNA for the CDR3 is TGTGCCTGGTCCCAACAGGGGGCTGAGACCCAGTACTTC.

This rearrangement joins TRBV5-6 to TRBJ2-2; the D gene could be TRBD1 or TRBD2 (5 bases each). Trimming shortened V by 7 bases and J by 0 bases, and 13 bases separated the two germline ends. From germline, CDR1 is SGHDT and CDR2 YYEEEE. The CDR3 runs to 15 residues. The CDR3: CASFRGGANTGELFF. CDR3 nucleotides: TGTGCCAGCTTTCGTGGGGGAGCGAACACCGGGGAGCTGTTTTTT.

DNA of the CDR3: TGTGCCAGCAGCAGGAGACCGTACGCGGACTATGGCTACACCTTC. This encodes CASSRRPYADYGYTF. The chain employs TRBV9 and TRBJ1-2; D is undetermined. The CDR3 is 15 amino acids. Germline values: CDR1 SGDLS, CDR2 YYNGEE. V lost 4 bases and J 3 bases, leaving 16 bases between the germline ends.

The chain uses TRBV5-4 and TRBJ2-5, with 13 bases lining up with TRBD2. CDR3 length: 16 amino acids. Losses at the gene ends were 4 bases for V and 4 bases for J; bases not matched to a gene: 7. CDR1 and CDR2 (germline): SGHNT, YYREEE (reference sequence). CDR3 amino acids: CASSLWTSGSRETQYF. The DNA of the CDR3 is TGTGCCAGCAGCCTCTGGACTAGCGGGAGCAGAGAGACCCAGTACTTC. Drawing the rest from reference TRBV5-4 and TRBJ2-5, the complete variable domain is ETGVTQSPTHLIKTRGQQVTLRCSSQSGHNTVSWYQQALGQGPQFIFQYYREEENGRGNFPPRFSGLQFPNYSSELNVNALELDDSALYLCASSLWTSGSRETQYFGPGTRLLVL.

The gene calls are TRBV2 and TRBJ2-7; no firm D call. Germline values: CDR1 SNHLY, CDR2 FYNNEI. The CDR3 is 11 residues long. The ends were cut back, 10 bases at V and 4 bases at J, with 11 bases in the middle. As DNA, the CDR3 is TGTGCCACCGTTGGGAAGTACGAGCAGTACTTC. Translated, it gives CATVGKYEQYF.

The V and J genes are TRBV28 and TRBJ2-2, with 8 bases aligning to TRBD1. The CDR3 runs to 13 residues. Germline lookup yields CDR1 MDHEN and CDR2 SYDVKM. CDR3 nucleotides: TGTGCGACGGACAGGGCGAACACCGGGGAGCTGTTTTTT. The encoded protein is CATDRANTGELFF.

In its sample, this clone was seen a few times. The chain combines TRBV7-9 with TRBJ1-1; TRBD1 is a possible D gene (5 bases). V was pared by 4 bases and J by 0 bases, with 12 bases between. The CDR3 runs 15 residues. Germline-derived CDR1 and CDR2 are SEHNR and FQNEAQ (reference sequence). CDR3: CASSSQAGVNTEAFF. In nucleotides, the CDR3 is TGTGCCAGCAGCTCACAGGCGGGGGTGAACACTGAAGCTTTCTTT.

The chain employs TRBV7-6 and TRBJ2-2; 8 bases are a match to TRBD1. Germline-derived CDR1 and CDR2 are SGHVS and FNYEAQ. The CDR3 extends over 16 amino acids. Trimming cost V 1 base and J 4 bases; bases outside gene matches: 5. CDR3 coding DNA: TGTGCCAGCAGCTTAGGGACAGGGCCTGGCACCGGGGAGCTGTTTTTT. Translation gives CASSLGTGPGTGELFF. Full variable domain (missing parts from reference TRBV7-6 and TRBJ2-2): GAGVSQSPRYKVTKRGQDVALRCDPISGHVSLYWYRQALGQGPEFLTYFNYEAQQDKSGLPNDRFSAERPEGSISTLTIQRTEQRDSAMYRCASSLGTGPGTGELFFGEGSRLTVL.

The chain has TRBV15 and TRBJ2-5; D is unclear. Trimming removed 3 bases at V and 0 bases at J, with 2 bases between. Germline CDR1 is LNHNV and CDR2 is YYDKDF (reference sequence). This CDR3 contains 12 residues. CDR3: CATSRDQETQYF. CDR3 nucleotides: TGTGCCACCAGCAGGGACCAAGAGACCCAGTACTTC.

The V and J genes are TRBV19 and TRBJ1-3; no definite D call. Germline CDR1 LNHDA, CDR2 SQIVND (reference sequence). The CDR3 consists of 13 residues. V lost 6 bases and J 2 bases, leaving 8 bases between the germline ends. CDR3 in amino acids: CASRSGPGNTIYF. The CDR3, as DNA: TGTGCCAGTAGGTCGGGCCCTGGAAACACCATATATTTT. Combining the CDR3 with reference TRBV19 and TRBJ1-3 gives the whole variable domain DGGITQSPKYLFRKEGQNVTLSCEQNLNHDAMYWYRQDPGQGLRLIYYSQIVNDFQKGDIAEGYSVSREKKESFPLTVTSAQKNPTAFYLCASRSGPGNTIYFGEGSWLTVV.

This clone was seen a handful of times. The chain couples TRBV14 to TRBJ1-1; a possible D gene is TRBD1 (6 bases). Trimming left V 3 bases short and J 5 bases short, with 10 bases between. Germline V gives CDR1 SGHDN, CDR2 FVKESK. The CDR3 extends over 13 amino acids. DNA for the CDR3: TGTGCCAGCAGCCAGCAGGGGACGACTGAAGCTTTCTTT. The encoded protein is CASSQQGTTEAFF.

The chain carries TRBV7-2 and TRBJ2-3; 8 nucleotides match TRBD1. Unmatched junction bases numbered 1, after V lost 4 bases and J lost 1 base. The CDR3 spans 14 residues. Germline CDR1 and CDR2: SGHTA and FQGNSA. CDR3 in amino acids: CASSSDRGTDTQYF. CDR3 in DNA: TGTGCCAGCAGCTCGGACAGGGGCACAGATACGCAGTATTTT.

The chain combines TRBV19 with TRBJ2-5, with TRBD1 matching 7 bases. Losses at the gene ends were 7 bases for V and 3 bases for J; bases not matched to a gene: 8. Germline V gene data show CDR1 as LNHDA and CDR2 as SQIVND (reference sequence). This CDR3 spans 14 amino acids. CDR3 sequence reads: CASNPGTVKETQYF. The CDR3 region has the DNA TGTGCCAGTAACCCCGGGACAGTAAAAGAGACCCAGTACTTC.

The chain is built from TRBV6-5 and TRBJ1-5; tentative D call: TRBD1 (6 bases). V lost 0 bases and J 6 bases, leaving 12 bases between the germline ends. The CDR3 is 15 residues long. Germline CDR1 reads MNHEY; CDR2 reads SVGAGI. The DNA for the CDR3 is TGTGCCAGCAGTTACTCTTCGGGGGCGGCTCAGCCCCAGCATTTT. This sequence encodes CASSYSSGAAQPQHF.

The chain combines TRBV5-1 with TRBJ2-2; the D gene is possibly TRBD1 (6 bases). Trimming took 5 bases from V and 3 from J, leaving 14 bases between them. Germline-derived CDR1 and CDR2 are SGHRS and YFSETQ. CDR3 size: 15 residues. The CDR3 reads CASSPTGPDTGELFF. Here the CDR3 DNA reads TGCGCCAGCAGTCCTACAGGGCCGGACACCGGGGAGCTGTTTTTT.

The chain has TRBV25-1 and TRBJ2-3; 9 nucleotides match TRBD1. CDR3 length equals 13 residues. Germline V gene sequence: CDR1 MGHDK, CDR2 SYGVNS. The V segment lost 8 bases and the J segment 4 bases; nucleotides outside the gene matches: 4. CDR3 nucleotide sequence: TGTGCCAGCTTGGGACAGGGCGCAGATACGCAGTATTTT. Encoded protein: CASLGQGADTQYF.

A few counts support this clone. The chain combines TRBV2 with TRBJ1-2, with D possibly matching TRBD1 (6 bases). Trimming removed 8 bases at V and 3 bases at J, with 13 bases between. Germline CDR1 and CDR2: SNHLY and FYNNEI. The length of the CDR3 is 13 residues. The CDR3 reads CASRGEGDYGYTF. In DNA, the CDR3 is TGTGCCAGCCGGGGTGAGGGGGACTATGGCTACACCTTC. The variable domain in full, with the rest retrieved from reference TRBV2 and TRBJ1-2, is EPEVTQTPSHQVTQMGQEVILRCVPISNHLYFYWYRQILGQKVEFLVSFYNNEISEKSEIFDDQFSVERPDGSNFTLKIRSTKLEDSAMYFCASRGEGDYGYTFGSGTRLTVV.

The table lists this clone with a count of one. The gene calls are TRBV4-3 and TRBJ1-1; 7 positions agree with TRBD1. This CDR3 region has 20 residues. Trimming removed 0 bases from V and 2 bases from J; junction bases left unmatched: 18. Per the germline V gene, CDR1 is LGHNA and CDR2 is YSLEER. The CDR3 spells CASSQDRPDTGDGPNTEAFF. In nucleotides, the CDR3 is TGCGCCAGCAGCCAAGACCGCCCTGATACAGGGGACGGCCCCAACACTGAAGCTTTCTTT.

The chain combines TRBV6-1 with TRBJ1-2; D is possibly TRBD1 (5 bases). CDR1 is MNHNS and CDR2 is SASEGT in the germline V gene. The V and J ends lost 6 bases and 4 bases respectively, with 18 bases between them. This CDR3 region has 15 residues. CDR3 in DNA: TGTGCCAGCAGGTCCGGGACCGAAGCCGCCTATGGCTACACCTTC. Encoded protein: CASRSGTEAAYGYTF.

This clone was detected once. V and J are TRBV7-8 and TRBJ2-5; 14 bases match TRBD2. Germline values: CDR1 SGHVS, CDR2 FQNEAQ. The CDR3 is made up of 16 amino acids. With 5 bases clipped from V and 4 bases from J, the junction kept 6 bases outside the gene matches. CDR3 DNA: TGTGCCAGCAGCCTACCGGGACTAGCGGGAGCAGAGACCCAGTACTTC. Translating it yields CASSLPGLAGAETQYF.

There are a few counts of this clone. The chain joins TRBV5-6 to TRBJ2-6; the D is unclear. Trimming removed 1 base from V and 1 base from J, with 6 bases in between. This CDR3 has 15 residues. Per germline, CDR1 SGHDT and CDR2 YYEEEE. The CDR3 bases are TGTGCCAGCAGCTTGTGGGGATCTGGGGCCAACGTCCTGACTTTC. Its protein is CASSLWGSGANVLTF.